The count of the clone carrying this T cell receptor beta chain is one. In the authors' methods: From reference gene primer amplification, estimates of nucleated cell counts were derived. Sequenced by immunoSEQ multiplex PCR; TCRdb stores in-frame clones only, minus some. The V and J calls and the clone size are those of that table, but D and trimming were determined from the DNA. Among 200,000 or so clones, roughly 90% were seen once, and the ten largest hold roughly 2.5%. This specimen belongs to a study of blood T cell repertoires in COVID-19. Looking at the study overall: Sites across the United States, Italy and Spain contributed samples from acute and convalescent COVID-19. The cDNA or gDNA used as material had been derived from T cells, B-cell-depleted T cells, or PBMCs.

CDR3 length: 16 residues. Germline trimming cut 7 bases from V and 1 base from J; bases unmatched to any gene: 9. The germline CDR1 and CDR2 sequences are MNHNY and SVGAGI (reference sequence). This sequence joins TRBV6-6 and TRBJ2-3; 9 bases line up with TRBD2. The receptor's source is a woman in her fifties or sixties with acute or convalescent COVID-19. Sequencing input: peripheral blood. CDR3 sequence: CASMFASGIGTDTQYF. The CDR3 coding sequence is TGTGCCAGCATGTTTGCTAGCGGGATTGGCACAGATACGCAGTATTTT.